This T cell receptor beta chain is from a study of regulatory T cells in long-lasting Graves disease. V dropped 8 bases and J dropped 4 bases, with 14 bases sitting between them. CDR3 length: 13 amino acids. The germline V gene has CDR1 SEHNR and CDR2 FQNEAQ (reference sequence). Sample time point: newly diagnosed GD, antithyroid drugs for less than 3 months. Scientists built the TCR library using RNA that was extracted from PBMCs. Arm-PCR of CDR3 regions and iRepertoire HTBI primers were the basis on which TCR beta libraries were built. Via MiXCR, TCRdb re-called the multiplex PCR reads, giving one row per CDR3 protein. The sample shows roughly 380,000 distinct CDR3 sequences, over 15% of them seen only once. This clonotype was counted only a few times. This sample was also put to use in a study of T cells in Graves' hyperthyroidism and ophthalmopathy. Turning to that study: Most thyroid clonotypes expanded above 0.001 were also detected in blood.

The clonotype comes from a man aged 35 to 55 with Graves disease. The specimen was peripheral blood mononuclear cells (PBMCs), collected at new diagnosis, from a patient treated with antithyroid drugs. The chain recombines TRBV7-9 with TRBJ2-5, with no clear D. The CDR3 nucleotides read TGTGCCAGCCGTTTGTTGACGGGAGAGACCCAGTACTTC. This gives the protein CASRLLTGETQYF.